The rows below give T cell receptor beta chains drawn from one sample of a study of blood T cell repertoires in COVID-19. Sequenced by immunoSEQ multiplex PCR; TCRdb stores in-frame clones only, minus some. This table has tens of thousands of clones, 88% appearing once. The material sequenced was peripheral blood. These receptors were taken from a man aged 45-60 years with active COVID-19. The CDR3 runs from the conserved cysteine through the conserved F or W. D genes are given only for firm matches. Some rows mark clone size as missing; the rest say once, few, many or name a class of expanded clone.

d_call: TRBD2; clone_size: .; j_call: TRBJ2-3; v_call: TRBV3-1/TRBV3-2; cdr3_aa: CASSPWTSGTDTQYF; cdr3_nt: TGTGCCAGCAGCCCCTGGACTAGCGGGACAGATACGCAGTATTTT
d_call: .; clone_size: .; j_call: TRBJ2-1; v_call: TRBV11-2; cdr3_aa: CASSLGARREQFF; cdr3_nt: TGTGCCAGCAGCTTAGGGGCCCGGAGGGAGCAGTTCTTC
d_call: .; clone_size: once; j_call: TRBJ1-4; v_call: TRBV29-1; cdr3_aa: CSVPIGATNEKLFF; cdr3_nt: TGCAGCGTTCCTATTGGAGCAACTAATGAAAAACTGTTTTTT
d_call: .; clone_size: .; j_call: TRBJ2-7; v_call: TRBV19; cdr3_aa: CASSSTWAPYEQYF; cdr3_nt: TGTGCCAGTTCCTCTACATGGGCTCCCTACGAGCAGTACTTC
d_call: .; clone_size: .; j_call: TRBJ2-7; v_call: TRBV4-1; cdr3_aa: CASSQDEAGRSYEQYF; cdr3_nt: TGCGCCAGCAGCCAAGATGAGGCGGGTAGGTCCTACGAGCAGTACTTC
d_call: TRBD1; clone_size: .; j_call: TRBJ1-1; v_call: TRBV27; cdr3_aa: CASSFDRDTEAFF; cdr3_nt: TGTGCCAGCAGTTTTGACAGGGACACTGAAGCTTTCTTT
d_call: TRBD2; clone_size: .; j_call: TRBJ2-5; v_call: TRBV11-3; cdr3_aa: CASTYLGLAGQETQYF; cdr3_nt: TGTGCCAGCACCTACCTCGGACTAGCGGGGCAAGAGACCCAGTACTTC
d_call: TRBD2; clone_size: .; j_call: TRBJ2-3; v_call: TRBV27; cdr3_aa: CASSFGLAGGLDTQYF; cdr3_nt: TGTGCCAGCAGTTTTGGACTAGCGGGAGGGTTAGATACGCAGTATTTT
d_call: TRBD1; clone_size: .; j_call: TRBJ1-5; v_call: TRBV5-6; cdr3_aa: CASSRNRGNYQPQHF; cdr3_nt: TGTGCCAGCAGCCGAAACAGGGGAAACTATCAGCCCCAGCATTTT
d_call: TRBD1; clone_size: .; j_call: TRBJ2-2; v_call: TRBV5-4; cdr3_aa: CASSWDRGQTGELFF; cdr3_nt: TGTGCCAGCAGCTGGGACAGGGGTCAAACCGGGGAGCTGTTTTTT
d_call: .; clone_size: .; j_call: TRBJ2-2; v_call: TRBV2; cdr3_aa: CASKEGPNTGELFF; cdr3_nt: TGTGCCAGCAAGGAGGGCCCGAACACCGGGGAGCTGTTTTTT
d_call: .; clone_size: once; j_call: TRBJ2-3; v_call: TRBV5-1; cdr3_aa: CASSLASDSFTDTQYF; cdr3_nt: TGCGCCAGCAGCTTGGCTTCGGACAGCTTCACAGATACGCAGTATTTT
d_call: .; clone_size: .; j_call: TRBJ1-5; v_call: TRBV23-1; cdr3_aa: CASISLRKTDQPQHF; cdr3_nt: TGCGCCAGCATTTCACTTAGAAAGACAGATCAGCCCCAGCATTTT
d_call: .; clone_size: .; j_call: TRBJ1-1; v_call: TRBV2; cdr3_aa: CASSQGGTAKNEAFF; cdr3_nt: TGTGCCAGCAGCCAAGGAGGAACAGCTAAAAACGAAGCTTTCTTT
d_call: .; clone_size: once; j_call: TRBJ2-3; v_call: TRBV10-2; cdr3_aa: CASRRTDTQYF; cdr3_nt: TGCGCCAGCAGGCGGACAGATACGCAGTATTTT
d_call: TRBD1; clone_size: .; j_call: TRBJ1-4; v_call: TRBV25-1; cdr3_aa: CASSAQGAQWGKLFF; cdr3_nt: TGTGCCAGCAGTGCCCAGGGGGCTCAGTGGGGAAAACTGTTTTTT
d_call: .; clone_size: .; j_call: TRBJ1-2; v_call: TRBV12-3/TRBV12-4; cdr3_aa: CASSLRRDGGYTF; cdr3_nt: TGTGCCAGCAGCCTCCGACGGGATGGTGGCTACACCTTC
d_call: .; clone_size: few; j_call: TRBJ1-5; v_call: TRBV2; cdr3_aa: CASSPDRTNQPQHF; cdr3_nt: TGTGCCAGCAGTCCCGACAGGACAAATCAGCCCCAGCATTTT
d_call: .; clone_size: once; j_call: TRBJ2-1; v_call: TRBV6-6; cdr3_aa: CASSGGGSGYVEQFF; cdr3_nt: TGTGCCAGCAGTGGCGGCGGGTCGGGCTATGTTGAGCAGTTCTTC
d_call: .; clone_size: .; j_call: TRBJ2-1; v_call: TRBV4-3; cdr3_aa: CASSQGSGVSNEQFF; cdr3_nt: TGCGCCAGCAGCCAAGGCTCAGGGGTAAGCAATGAGCAGTTCTTC
d_call: .; clone_size: .; j_call: TRBJ2-2; v_call: TRBV27; cdr3_aa: CASGPNTGELFF; cdr3_nt: TGTGCCAGCGGCCCGAACACCGGGGAGCTGTTTTTT
d_call: TRBD1; clone_size: once; j_call: TRBJ1-1; v_call: TRBV7-3; cdr3_aa: CASSSDRGLAEAFF; cdr3_nt: TGTGCCAGCAGCAGCGACAGGGGGCTCGCTGAAGCTTTCTTT
d_call: TRBD2; clone_size: .; j_call: TRBJ2-5; v_call: TRBV4-3; cdr3_aa: CASSQGRLAGNQETQYF; cdr3_nt: TGCGCCAGCAGCCAAGGAAGACTAGCGGGGAACCAAGAGACCCAGTACTTC
d_call: .; clone_size: .; j_call: TRBJ1-3; v_call: TRBV19; cdr3_aa: CASSLLGGLGNTIYF; cdr3_nt: TGTGCCAGTAGTCTTCTGGGGGGGCTTGGAAACACCATATATTTT
d_call: .; clone_size: .; j_call: TRBJ2-3; v_call: TRBV2; cdr3_aa: CASRQQGTSRDTQYF; cdr3_nt: TGTGCCAGCAGACAACAGGGAACGTCCAGAGATACGCAGTATTTT
d_call: TRBD1; clone_size: .; j_call: TRBJ1-1; v_call: TRBV5-1; cdr3_aa: CASSSGQPVAEAFF; cdr3_nt: TGCGCCAGCAGCTCGGGACAGCCGGTCGCTGAAGCTTTCTTT
d_call: TRBD1; clone_size: .; j_call: TRBJ2-3; v_call: TRBV28; cdr3_aa: CASSLTDRVRGTDTQYF; cdr3_nt: TGTGCCAGCAGTTTGACCGACAGGGTGAGGGGCACAGATACGCAGTATTTT
d_call: .; clone_size: few; j_call: TRBJ2-7; v_call: TRBV5-1; cdr3_aa: CASSSGQINPYEQYF; cdr3_nt: TGCGCCAGCAGCTCCGGACAGATAAATCCCTACGAGCAGTACTTC
d_call: .; clone_size: .; j_call: TRBJ1-1; v_call: TRBV6-2/TRBV6-3; cdr3_aa: CASSFIMNTEAFF; cdr3_nt: TGTGCCAGCAGTTTTATTATGAACACTGAAGCTTTCTTT
d_call: TRBD2; clone_size: .; j_call: TRBJ2-5; v_call: TRBV6-5; cdr3_aa: CASRRGLAGKETQYF; cdr3_nt: TGTGCCAGCAGACGGGGACTAGCGGGGAAAGAGACCCAGTACTTC
d_call: TRBD2; clone_size: once; j_call: TRBJ2-7; v_call: TRBV5-1; cdr3_aa: CASSLWAGGDYEQYF; cdr3_nt: TGCGCCAGCAGCCTCTGGGCGGGGGGGGACTACGAGCAGTACTTC
d_call: .; clone_size: few; j_call: TRBJ1-5; v_call: TRBV7-9; cdr3_aa: CASSLVGPGQPQHF; cdr3_nt: TGTGCCAGCAGCTTAGTGGGTCCAGGACAGCCCCAGCATTTT
d_call: TRBD2; clone_size: .; j_call: TRBJ2-2; v_call: TRBV18; cdr3_aa: CASSGLAVNTGELFF; cdr3_nt: TGTGCCAGCTCAGGGCTAGCGGTGAACACCGGGGAGCTGTTTTTT
d_call: .; clone_size: .; j_call: TRBJ2-1; v_call: TRBV9; cdr3_aa: CASSAKGRGISSYNEQFF; cdr3_nt: TGTGCCAGCAGCGCCAAGGGGCGGGGAATTAGCTCCTACAATGAGCAGTTCTTC
d_call: .; clone_size: once; j_call: TRBJ1-3; v_call: TRBV4-1; cdr3_aa: CARGRESIYF; cdr3_nt: TGCGCCAGGGGGCGGGAATCCATATATTTT
d_call: .; clone_size: .; j_call: TRBJ2-2; v_call: TRBV25-1; cdr3_aa: CASSGLRTGELFF; cdr3_nt: TGTGCCAGCAGTGGACTTAGGACCGGGGAGCTGTTTTTT
d_call: TRBD1; clone_size: .; j_call: TRBJ2-5; v_call: TRBV9; cdr3_aa: CASSVPRDRGQETQYF; cdr3_nt: TGTGCCAGCAGCGTACCCCGGGACAGGGGGCAAGAGACCCAGTACTTC
d_call: TRBD1; clone_size: once; j_call: TRBJ1-1; v_call: TRBV28; cdr3_aa: CASSIQGPMNTEAFF; cdr3_nt: TGTGCCAGCAGTATACAGGGGCCCATGAACACTGAAGCTTTCTTT
d_call: .; clone_size: .; j_call: TRBJ2-7; v_call: TRBV18; cdr3_aa: CASSLWSARELDEQYF; cdr3_nt: TGTGCCAGCTCCCTTTGGTCGGCCAGGGAACTTGACGAGCAGTACTTC
d_call: .; clone_size: .; j_call: TRBJ1-4; v_call: TRBV7-9; cdr3_aa: CASSPLGVENEKLFF; cdr3_nt: TGTGCCAGCAGCCCCCTGGGAGTCGAAAATGAAAAACTGTTTTTT
d_call: TRBD1; clone_size: .; j_call: TRBJ2-4; v_call: TRBV5-4; cdr3_aa: CASSLADRGENIQYF; cdr3_nt: TGTGCCAGCAGCTTGGCCGACAGGGGAGAAAACATTCAGTACTTC
d_call: .; clone_size: .; j_call: TRBJ1-2; v_call: TRBV6-5; cdr3_aa: CASSRVANYGYTF; cdr3_nt: TGTGCCAGCAGCAGGGTAGCTAACTATGGCTACACCTTC
d_call: .; clone_size: .; j_call: TRBJ2-4; v_call: TRBV5-6; cdr3_aa: CASSFYSAKNIQYF; cdr3_nt: TGTGCCAGCAGCTTTTATTCCGCGAAAAACATTCAGTACTTC
d_call: .; clone_size: .; j_call: TRBJ1-1; v_call: TRBV6-5; cdr3_aa: CASSYSRGSTEAFF; cdr3_nt: TGTGCCAGCAGTTACTCCCGAGGGAGCACTGAAGCTTTCTTT
d_call: .; clone_size: .; j_call: TRBJ2-7; v_call: TRBV6-6; cdr3_aa: CASHRDGEQYF; cdr3_nt: TGTGCCAGCCACAGGGACGGCGAGCAGTACTTC
d_call: .; clone_size: .; j_call: TRBJ2-3; v_call: TRBV7-3; cdr3_aa: CASSLVLLWVTSTDTQYF; cdr3_nt: TGTGCCAGCAGCTTGGTTTTACTTTGGGTGACTAGCACAGATACGCAGTATTTT
d_call: TRBD1; clone_size: .; j_call: TRBJ2-1; v_call: TRBV2; cdr3_aa: CASSPGQVGYNEQFF; cdr3_nt: TGTGCCAGCAGTCCTGGACAGGTTGGCTACAATGAGCAGTTCTTC
d_call: .; clone_size: .; j_call: TRBJ2-5; v_call: TRBV15; cdr3_aa: CATRLGPEETQYF; cdr3_nt: TGTGCCACCAGACTAGGCCCTGAAGAGACCCAGTACTTC
d_call: TRBD2; clone_size: .; j_call: TRBJ2-3; v_call: TRBV6-1; cdr3_aa: CASSESGGRTDTQYF; cdr3_nt: TGTGCCAGCAGTGAATCCGGCGGGAGGACAGATACGCAGTATTTT
d_call: TRBD2; clone_size: once; j_call: TRBJ2-3; v_call: TRBV11-1; cdr3_aa: CASSSSGRVTDTQYF; cdr3_nt: TGTGCCAGCAGCTCTAGCGGCAGGGTCACAGATACGCAGTATTTT
d_call: TRBD2; clone_size: .; j_call: TRBJ2-1; v_call: TRBV12-5; cdr3_aa: CASGLVQLAGREQFF; cdr3_nt: TGTGCTAGTGGTTTGGTACAATTAGCGGGGCGCGAGCAGTTCTTC
d_call: TRBD1; clone_size: .; j_call: TRBJ1-3; v_call: TRBV5-5; cdr3_aa: CASSQSPTGGGGNTIYF; cdr3_nt: TGTGCCAGCAGCCAAAGCCCGACAGGGGGCGGCGGAAACACCATATATTTT